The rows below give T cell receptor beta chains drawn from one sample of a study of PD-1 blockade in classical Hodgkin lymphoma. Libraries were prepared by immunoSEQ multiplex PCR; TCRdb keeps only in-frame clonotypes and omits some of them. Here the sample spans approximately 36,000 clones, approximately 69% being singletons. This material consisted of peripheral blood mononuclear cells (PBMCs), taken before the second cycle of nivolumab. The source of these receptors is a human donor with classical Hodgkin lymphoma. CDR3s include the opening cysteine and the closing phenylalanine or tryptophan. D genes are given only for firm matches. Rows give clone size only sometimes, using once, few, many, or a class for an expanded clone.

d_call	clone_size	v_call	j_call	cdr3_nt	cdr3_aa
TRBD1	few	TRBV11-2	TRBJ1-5	TGTGCCAGCAGCCCAGGGACAGGGGGCAATCAGCCCCAGCATTTT	CASSPGTGGNQPQHF
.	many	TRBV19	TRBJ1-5	TGTGCCACACAACGACAGGAGAATCAGCCCCAGCATTTT	CATQRQENQPQHF
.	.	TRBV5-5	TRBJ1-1	TGTGCCAGCAGCCGGGGGTCGAACACTGAAGCTTTCTTT	CASSRGSNTEAFF
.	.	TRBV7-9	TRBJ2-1	TGTGCCAGCAGCTTGAGGGGGGGCCATGAGCAGTTCTTC	CASSLRGGHEQFF
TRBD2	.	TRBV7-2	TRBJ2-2	TGTGCCAGCAGCTTAACTAGCGGGAGTGTGACCGGGGAGCTGTTTTTT	CASSLTSGSVTGELFF
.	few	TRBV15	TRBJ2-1	TGTGCCACCAGCAGAGATCGGGCCCCCTACAATGAGCAGTTCTTC	CATSRDRAPYNEQFF
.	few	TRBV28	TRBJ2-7	TGTGCCAGCAGCAACGCCGACAGGCCGGCCTACGAGCAGTACTTC	CASSNADRPAYEQYF
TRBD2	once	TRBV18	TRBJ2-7	TGTGCCAGCTCCTCTAGCGGGGGCTCCTACGAGCAGTACTTC	CASSSSGGSYEQYF
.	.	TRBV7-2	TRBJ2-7	TGTGCCAGCAGCTTAGGGGGAGTTTACGAGCAGTACTTC	CASSLGGVYEQYF
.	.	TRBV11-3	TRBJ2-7	TGTGCCAGCAGCTTAGGTCGGACATCCTACGAGCAGTACTTC	CASSLGRTSYEQYF
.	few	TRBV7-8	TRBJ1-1	TGTGCCAGCAGCCGATCAAGGGTTAGGAACACTGAAGCTTTCTTT	CASSRSRVRNTEAFF
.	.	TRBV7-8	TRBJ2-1	TGTGCCAGCAGCTTCCGTGGGGGAGGTACCTACAATGAGCAGTTCTTC	CASSFRGGGTYNEQFF
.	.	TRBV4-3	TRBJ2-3	TGCGCCAGCAGCCAAGTTTCAGGTGGCACAGATACGCAGTATTTT	CASSQVSGGTDTQYF
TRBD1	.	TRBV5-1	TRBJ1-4	TGCGCCAGCAGCTTGCCGGGACAGCTTAATGAAAAACTGTTTTTT	CASSLPGQLNEKLFF
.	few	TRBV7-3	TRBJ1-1	TGTGCCAGCAGCCCGGGTCACAACACTGAAGCTTTCTTT	CASSPGHNTEAFF
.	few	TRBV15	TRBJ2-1	TGTGCCACCAGCAGAGTTGTCGGGAATGGACAGTTCTTC	CATSRVVGNGQFF
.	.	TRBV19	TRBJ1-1	TGTGCCAGTAGTATAGCCAGGATCGGGGCAACGAACACTGAAGCTTTCTTT	CASSIARIGATNTEAFF
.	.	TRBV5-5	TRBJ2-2	TGTGCCAGCAGCTCGTCGATTCGGAGGGACACCGGGGAGCTGTTTTTT	CASSSSIRRDTGELFF
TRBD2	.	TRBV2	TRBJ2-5	TGTGCCAGCAGTGGCCCTAGCGGGAGTCAAGAGACCCAGTACTTC	CASSGPSGSQETQYF
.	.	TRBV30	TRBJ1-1	TGTGCCTGGAGCCAATACACTGAAGCTTTCTTT	CAWSQYTEAFF
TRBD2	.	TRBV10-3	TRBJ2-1	TGTGCCATCACCCCGACTAGCGGGTCCCACAATGAGCAGTTCTTC	CAITPTSGSHNEQFF
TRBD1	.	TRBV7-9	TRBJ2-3	TGTGCCAGCAGAAGTACGGGACAGGGTGGTGATACGCAGTATTTT	CASRSTGQGGDTQYF
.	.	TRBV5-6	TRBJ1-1	TGTGCCAGCAGATCCGACAGGTTGATCAACACTGAAGCTTTCTTT	CASRSDRLINTEAFF
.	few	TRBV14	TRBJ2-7	TGTGCCAGCAGCGATCTCGGGGCCCTCTCCTACGAGCAGTACTTC	CASSDLGALSYEQYF
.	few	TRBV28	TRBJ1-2	TGTGCCAGCAGCCCGGGGAGCTATGGCTACACCTTC	CASSPGSYGYTF
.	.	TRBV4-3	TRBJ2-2	TGCGCCAGCAGTTTCACAGGGAACACCGGGGAGCTGTTTTTT	CASSFTGNTGELFF
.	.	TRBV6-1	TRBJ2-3	TGTGCCAGCAGTCCAGACAGCCCGTTCACAGATACGCAGTATTTT	CASSPDSPFTDTQYF
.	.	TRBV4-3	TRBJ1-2	TGCGCCAGCAGCCAAGATTACAAGGTCACTAACTATGGCTACACCTTC	CASSQDYKVTNYGYTF
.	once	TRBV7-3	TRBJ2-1	TGTGCCAGCAGCTTACGGCGGGGCTCCTACAATGAGCAGTTCTTC	CASSLRRGSYNEQFF
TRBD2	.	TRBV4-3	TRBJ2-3	TGCGCCAGCAGCCCCGGACTAGCGCGCACAGATACGCAGTATTTT	CASSPGLARTDTQYF
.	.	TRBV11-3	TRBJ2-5	TGTGCCAGCAGCTTAGAAGGGCAGACAGACCAAGAGACCCAGTACTTC	CASSLEGQTDQETQYF
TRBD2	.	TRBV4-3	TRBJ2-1	TGCGCCAGCAGCCAAGATCTAGCGGGGGTTTACAATGAGCAGTTCTTC	CASSQDLAGVYNEQFF
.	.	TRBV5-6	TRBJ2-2	TGTGCCAGCAGCCCAAGGATAGGGTTGAACACCGGGGAGCTGTTTTTT	CASSPRIGLNTGELFF
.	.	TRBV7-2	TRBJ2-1	TGTGCCAGCAGCTTAGGAGGGGGAGCGTACAATGAGCAGTTCTTC	CASSLGGGAYNEQFF
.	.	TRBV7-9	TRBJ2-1	TGTGCCAGCAGCTTGGCAAGAAACAATGAGCAGTTCTTC	CASSLARNNEQFF
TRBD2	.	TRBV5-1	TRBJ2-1	TGCGCCAGCAGCGACAGGACTAGCGGGCTATACAATGAGCAGTTCTTC	CASSDRTSGLYNEQFF